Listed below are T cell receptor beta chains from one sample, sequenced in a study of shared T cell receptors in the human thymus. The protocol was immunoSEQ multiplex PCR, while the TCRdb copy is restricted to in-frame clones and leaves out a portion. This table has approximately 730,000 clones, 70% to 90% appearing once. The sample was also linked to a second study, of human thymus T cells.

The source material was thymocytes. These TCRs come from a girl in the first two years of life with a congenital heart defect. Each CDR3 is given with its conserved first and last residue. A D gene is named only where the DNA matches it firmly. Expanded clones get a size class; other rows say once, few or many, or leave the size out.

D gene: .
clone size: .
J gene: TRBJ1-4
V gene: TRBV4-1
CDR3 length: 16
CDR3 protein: CASSQVTRGRSEKLFF
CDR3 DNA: TGCGCCAGCAGCCAAGTAACAAGGGGCAGGAGTGAAAAACTGTTTTTT

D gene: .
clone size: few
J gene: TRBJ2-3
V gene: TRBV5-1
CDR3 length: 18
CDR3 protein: CASSLAHSGVEVTDTQYF
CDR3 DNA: TGCGCCAGCAGCTTGGCCCACTCCGGGGTAGAGGTCACAGATACGCAGTATTTT

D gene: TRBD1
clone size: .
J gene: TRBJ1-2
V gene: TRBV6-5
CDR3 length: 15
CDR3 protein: CASSFFGGQPYGYTF
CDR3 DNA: TGTGCCAGCAGTTTCTTCGGGGGACAGCCCTATGGCTACACCTTC

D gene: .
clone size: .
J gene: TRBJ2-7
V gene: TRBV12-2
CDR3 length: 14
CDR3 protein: CASPLRRSNYEQYF
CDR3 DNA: TGTGCAAGCCCCCTTCGGAGGTCCAACTACGAGCAGTACTTC

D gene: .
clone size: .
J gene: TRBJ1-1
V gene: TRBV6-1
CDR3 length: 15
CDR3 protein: CASSEWAGMNTEAFF
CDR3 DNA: TGTGCCAGCAGTGAATGGGCAGGGATGAACACTGAAGCTTTCTTT

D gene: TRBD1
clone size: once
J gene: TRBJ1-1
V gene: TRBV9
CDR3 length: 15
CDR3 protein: CASSAGRDRATEAFF
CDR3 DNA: TGTGCCAGCAGCGCTGGCCGAGACAGGGCCACTGAAGCTTTCTTT

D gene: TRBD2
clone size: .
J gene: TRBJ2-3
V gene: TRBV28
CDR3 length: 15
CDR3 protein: CASSPGLAGGDTQYF
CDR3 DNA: TGTGCCAGCAGCCCCGGACTAGCGGGGGGGGATACGCAGTATTTT

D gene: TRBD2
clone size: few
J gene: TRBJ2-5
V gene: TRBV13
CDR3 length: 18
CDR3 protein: CASSPPGTSGGAQETQYF
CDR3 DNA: TGTGCCAGCAGCCCACCGGGGACTAGCGGGGGGGCCCAAGAGACCCAGTACTTC

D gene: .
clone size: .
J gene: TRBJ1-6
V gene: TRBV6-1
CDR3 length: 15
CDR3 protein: CASSEAWRSNSPLHF
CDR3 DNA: TGTGCCAGCAGTGAAGCTTGGCGGAGTAATTCACCCCTCCACTTT

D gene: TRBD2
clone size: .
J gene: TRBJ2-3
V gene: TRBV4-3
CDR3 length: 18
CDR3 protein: CASSQEEWRGVRVDTQYF
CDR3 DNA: TGCGCCAGCAGCCAAGAGGAGTGGCGGGGGGTGAGGGTAGATACGCAGTATTTT

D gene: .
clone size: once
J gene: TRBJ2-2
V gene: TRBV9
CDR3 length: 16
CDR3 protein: CASSVRWGPNTGELFF
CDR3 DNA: TGTGCCAGCAGCGTTAGGTGGGGGCCGAACACCGGGGAGCTGTTTTTT

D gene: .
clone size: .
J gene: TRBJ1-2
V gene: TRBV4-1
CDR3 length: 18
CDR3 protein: CASSRTEKGPSPRWGYTF
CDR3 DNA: TGCGCCAGCAGCCGGACCGAGAAGGGGCCAAGCCCGCGATGGGGCTACACCTTC

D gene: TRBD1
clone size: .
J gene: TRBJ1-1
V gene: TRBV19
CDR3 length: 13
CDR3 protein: CASINVVTGSAFF
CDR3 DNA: TGTGCCAGTATCAACGTTGTGACAGGGTCCGCTTTCTTT

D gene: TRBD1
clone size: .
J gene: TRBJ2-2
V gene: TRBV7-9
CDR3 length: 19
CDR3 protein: CASSLGAFLTGEGAGELFF
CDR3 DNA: TGTGCCAGCAGCTTAGGAGCATTTTTGACAGGGGAAGGGGCCGGGGAGCTGTTTTTT

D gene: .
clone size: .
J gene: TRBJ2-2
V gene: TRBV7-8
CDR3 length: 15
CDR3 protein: CASPWGGLDTGELFF
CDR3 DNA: TGTGCCAGCCCCTGGGGGGGGCTGGACACCGGGGAGCTGTTTTTT

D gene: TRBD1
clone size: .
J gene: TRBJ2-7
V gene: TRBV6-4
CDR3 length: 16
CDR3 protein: CASIDRLCDRGYEQYF
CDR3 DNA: TGTGCCAGCATTGACCGTCTATGCGACAGGGGGTACGAGCAGTACTTC